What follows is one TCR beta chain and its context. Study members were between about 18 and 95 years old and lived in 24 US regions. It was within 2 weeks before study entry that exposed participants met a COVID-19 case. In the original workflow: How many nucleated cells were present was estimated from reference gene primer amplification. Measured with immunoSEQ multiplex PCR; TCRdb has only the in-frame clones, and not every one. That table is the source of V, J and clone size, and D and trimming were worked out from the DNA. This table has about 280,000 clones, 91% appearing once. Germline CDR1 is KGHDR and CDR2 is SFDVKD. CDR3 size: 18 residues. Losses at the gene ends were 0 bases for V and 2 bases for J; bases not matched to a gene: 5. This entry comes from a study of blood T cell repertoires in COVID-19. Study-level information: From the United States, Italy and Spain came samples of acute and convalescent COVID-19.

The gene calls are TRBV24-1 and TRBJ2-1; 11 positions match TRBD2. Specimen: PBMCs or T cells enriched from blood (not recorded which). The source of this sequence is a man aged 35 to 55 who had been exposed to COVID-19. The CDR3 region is CATSDLPLLAGAYNEQFF. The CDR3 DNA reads TGTGCCACCAGTGATTTGCCATTACTAGCGGGAGCCTACAATGAGCAGTTCTTC.